The 10 T cell receptor beta chains in this list originate from one sample, sequenced in a study of Graves' ophthalmopathy and Graves' hyperthyroidism. Beta-chain TCR CDR3 regions were amplified from RNA transcripts. Following a first-round RT-PCR that used HTBI primers, a second-round multiplex PCR was carried out. MiXCR was run by TCRdb on the multiplex PCR reads, yielding one entry per CDR3 protein. In the table there are roughly 1.1 million distinct CDR3 sequences, 35% to 40% of which are singletons. The sequencing input was peripheral blood or thyroid tissue (not recorded which). The source of these receptors is an adult man with Graves' hyperthyroidism.

The sample holds a few counts of this clonotype. The J gene is TRBJ2-2, the V gene TRBV12-3 or TRBV12-4; maybe TRBD2 (5 bases). V shed 3 bases and J shed 6 bases, with 8 bases lying between them. CDR3 size: 13 residues. The CDR3 loop reads CASSFGVSGELFF. The DNA of the CDR3 is TGTGCCAGCAGTTTCGGGGTTTCCGGGGAGCTGTTTTTT.

This clonotype was picked up many times. The rearrangement joins TRBV7-2 to TRBJ1-1, with a weak D call TRBD1 (5 bases). The CDR3 spans 14 residues. V dropped 4 bases and J dropped 2 bases, with 11 bases sitting between them. In germline, CDR1 is SGHTA, CDR2 FQGNSA. The CDR3: CASSSPGPNTEAFF. CDR3 DNA sequence: TGTGCCAGCAGCTCACCGGGGCCCAACACTGAAGCTTTCTTT. The whole variable domain, filled in from reference TRBV7-2 and TRBJ1-1, reads GAGVSQSPSNKVTEKGKDVELRCDPISGHTALYWYRQSLGQGLEFLIYFQGNSAPDKSGLPSDRFSAERTGGSVSTLTIQRTQQEDSAVYLCASSSPGPNTEAFFGQGTRLTVV.

As concerns this clonotype: A much larger clone is a single base away; this may be a read error. The J gene is TRBJ2-7, the V gene TRBV7-2; 9 positions match TRBD1. CDR1 is SGHTA, CDR2 FQGNSA, per germline. Germline trimming cut 4 bases from V and 5 bases from J; bases unmatched to any gene: 3. There are 13 residues in the CDR3. Here the CDR3 DNA reads TGTGCCAGCAGCTGGGACAGGGTCGACGAGCAGTACTTC. Amino acids: CASSWDRVDEQYF.

V gene TRBV10-3 combines with J gene TRBJ1-3; unclear D gene. The germline V gene has CDR1 ENHRY and CDR2 SYGVKD. CDR3 length: 13 amino acids. V dropped 3 bases and J dropped 12 bases, with 15 bases sitting between them. CDR3 nucleotides: TGTGCCATCAGTGAAGCAGGTGGCAGAGTCATATATTTT. Translating it yields CAISEAGGRVIYF.

This clonotype was recorded many times. This chain joins TRBV7-9 and TRBJ2-7; D remains ambiguous. The CDR3 has 15 residues. CDR1 is SEHNR and CDR2 is FQNEAQ in the germline V gene (reference sequence). V lost 1 base and J 1 base, leaving 11 bases between the germline ends. In nucleotides, the CDR3 is TGTGCCAGCAGCTTAGTCGGCGCCAGATCCTACGAGCAGTACTTC. Protein product: CASSLVGARSYEQYF.

The chain uses TRBV11-2 and TRBJ1-1; TRBD1 matches at 7 bases. The J segment lost 2 bases and the V segment lost 5 bases, leaving 5 bases of the junction unmatched. The CDR3 runs 14 residues. Germline V lookup: CDR1 SGHAT, CDR2 FQNNGV. CDR3 sequence (DNA): TGTGCCAGCAGCGCAAGGGGGCCTAACACTGAAGCTTTCTTT. Encoded protein: CASSARGPNTEAFF.

This clonotype turned up a few times. The V gene is TRBV20-1, the J gene TRBJ1-1; D ambiguous. CDR3 size: 15 residues. CDR1 and CDR2 (germline): DFQATT, SNEGSKA (reference sequence). Deletions cut 0 bases from V and 1 base from J, with 12 bases between. Here the CDR3 DNA reads TGCAGTGCTAGAGAAGGGCAAGGGTGGAACACTGAAGCTTTCTTT. Its protein is CSAREGQGWNTEAFF.

This clonotype was detected many times. The chain recombines TRBV29-1 with TRBJ1-5; D may be TRBD1 (6 bases). V lost 4 bases to trimming and J lost 2 bases, with 9 bases between them. Germline assignment: CDR1 SQVTM and CDR2 ANQGSEA. The CDR3 is 13 amino acids. The CDR3 region has the DNA TGCAGCGTTGCATCAGGGGGCAATCAGCCCCAGCATTTT. It specifies CSVASGGNQPQHF.

This clonotype was found many times. The rearrangement joins TRBV19 to TRBJ2-7; perhaps D is TRBD1 or TRBD2 (5 bases each). Trimming left V 4 bases short and J 0 bases short, with 10 bases between. Germline CDR1 LNHDA, CDR2 SQIVND (reference sequence). This CDR3 contains 14 residues. CDR3 in amino acids: CASSTGTASYEQYF. CDR3 nucleotide sequence: TGTGCCAGTAGTACGGGGACGGCCTCCTACGAGCAGTACTTC.

This clonotype was detected a few times. The chain is built from TRBV7-2 and TRBJ2-7; 7 positions match TRBD1. J was trimmed by 3 bases and V by 6 bases; bases with no gene match: 11. Per the germline V gene, CDR1 is SGHTA and CDR2 is FQGNSA. The CDR3 spans 15 residues. CDR3 protein: CASSGRDRVHYEQYF. The CDR3 DNA reads TGTGCCAGCAGTGGCCGGGACAGAGTCCACTACGAGCAGTACTTC.